Listed here are 30 T cell receptor beta chains from one sample, sequenced in a study of blood T cells in healthy people across ages. A second PCR, run for roughly 7 to 12 cycles, used a sample-barcoded 5' primer plus a J-beta primer mix. TCRdb reprocessed the 5' RACE reads via MiXCR and lists one record per CDR3 protein. The sample has roughly 830,000 distinct CDR3 sequences, around two thirds seen once. Sequencing input: blood. The source is a man aged 30 to 39 in good health.

This clonotype was found many times. At one end, the junction sequence differs from germline, possibly due to a read error. This rearrangement joins TRBV5-1 to TRBJ2-7; D tentatively reads TRBD1 or TRBD2 (5 bases each). The length of the CDR3 is 12 residues. Germline V lookup: CDR1 SGHRS, CDR2 YFSETQ. CDR3 residues: CASSLEGYEQYF. The CDR3 region has the DNA TGTGCCAGCAGCTTAGAGGGGTACGAGCAGTACTTC.

This clonotype was detected a few times. The chain uses TRBV10-3 and TRBJ2-7, with TRBD2 matching over 7 bases. Germline V gene lookup returns CDR1 ENHRY and CDR2 SYGVKD. The V gene end was trimmed by 8 bases and the J gene end by 2 bases; junction bases not matched to a gene: 18. The CDR3 length is 17 residues. CDR3 region: CAIGGGTKSHLPYEQYF. The DNA for the CDR3 is TGTGCCATCGGGGGGGGAACCAAGTCACATCTCCCCTACGAGCAGTACTTC.

The V and J genes are TRBV29-1 and TRBJ2-2, with 9 bases lining up with TRBD1. Per germline, CDR1 SQVTM and CDR2 ANQGSEA. The CDR3 sequence is 14 residues long. V shed 4 bases and J 8 bases; nucleotides not matched to a gene: 8. CDR3 sequence: CSVAPGTGSGELFF. In DNA form, the CDR3 reads TGCAGCGTTGCCCCTGGGACAGGGTCGGGGGAGCTGTTTTTT.

This clonotype was detected only a few times. This chain links TRBV28 with TRBJ2-7, with 7 positions matching TRBD2. CDR1 and CDR2 from the germline V gene are MDHEN and SYDVKM. There are 14 residues in the CDR3. V gave up 2 bases and J gave up 6 bases; unmatched junction bases: 7. CDR3 protein: CASSLGAGRAEQYF. CDR3 coding DNA: TGTGCCAGCAGTTTAGGAGCGGGGAGGGCCGAGCAGTACTTC.

This clonotype has more than one count but fewer than ten. The chain uses TRBV29-1 and TRBJ1-1, with TRBD1 matching over 8 bases. The germline V gene has CDR1 SQVTM and CDR2 ANQGSEA. V lost 2 bases and J lost 9; bases outside the gene matches: 8. There are 13 residues in the CDR3. The CDR3 DNA sequence: TGCAGCGTTGAATTAGGGACAGGACCACAAGCTTTCTTT. As protein: CSVELGTGPQAFF.

This chain joins TRBV29-1 and TRBJ2-5; 10 bases match TRBD1. Losses at the gene ends were 5 bases for V and 4 bases for J; bases not matched to a gene: 7. The length of the CDR3 is 14 residues. Looked up from germline, CDR1 is SQVTM and CDR2 is ANQGSEA. The CDR3 coding sequence is TGCAGCGTTTTCCGGGACAGGGGTGGAGAGACCCAGTACTTC. Protein sequence: CSVFRDRGGETQYF.

J is TRBJ1-5 and V is TRBV28, with D possibly TRBD1 on 6 matching bases. Germline-derived CDR1 and CDR2 are MDHEN and SYDVKM. The CDR3 totals 12 residues. Trimming stripped 9 bases from V and 7 bases from J, with 13 bases between. CDR3 sequence: CASQDGGQPQHF. CDR3 sequence (DNA): TGTGCCAGTCAAGATGGGGGCCAGCCCCAGCATTTT. Variable domain in full (rest from reference TRBV28 and TRBJ1-5): DVKVTQSSRYLVKRTGEKVFLECVQDMDHENMFWYRQDPGLGLRLIYFSYDVKMKEKGDIPEGYSVSREKKERFSLILESASTNQTSMYLCASQDGGQPQHFGDGTRLSIL.

The chain employs TRBV4-3 and TRBJ1-2, with D uncertain. CDR3 size: 15 residues. Trimming took 0 bases from V and 2 from J, leaving 10 bases between them. CDR1 LGHNA and CDR2 YSLEER come from the germline V gene. CDR3 DNA: TGCGCCAGCAGCCAAGAGTCAACAGAGAACTATGGCTACACCTTC. Its translation: CASSQESTENYGYTF.

The rearrangement links TRBV4-3 to TRBJ2-2, with D tentatively TRBD2 (6 bases). The ends were cut back, 0 bases at V and 6 bases at J, with 14 bases in the middle. The length of the CDR3 is 16 residues. The germline V gene has CDR1 LGHNA and CDR2 YSLEER. CDR3: CASSQDLGRTPGELFF. As DNA, the CDR3 is TGCGCCAGCAGCCAAGATCTGGGGAGGACCCCCGGGGAGCTGTTTTTT.

On this clonotype: A much larger clone is a single base away; this may be a read error. The chain recombines TRBV9 with TRBJ2-1, with 10 bases identical to TRBD2. Germline CDR1 reads SGDLS; CDR2 reads YYNGEE. The CDR3 covers 16 residues. The J segment lost 5 bases and the V segment lost 0 bases, leaving 5 bases of the junction unmatched. CDR3 amino acids: CASSVELAGANNEQFF. CDR3 nucleotides: TGTGCCAGCAGCGTAGAGCTAGCGGGGGCTAACAATGAGCAGTTCTTC.

The chain joins TRBV25-1 to TRBJ1-2, with D unclear. Trimming stripped 3 bases from V and 8 bases from J, with 10 bases between. The CDR3 is made up of 12 amino acids. The germline V gene has CDR1 MGHDK and CDR2 SYGVNS. In DNA form, the CDR3 reads TGTGCCAGCAGTGACTCTCTGAGGGGCTACACCTTC. Its protein is CASSDSLRGYTF.

The chain uses TRBV4-2 and TRBJ2-1, with 9 bases identical to TRBD2. The CDR3 has 15 amino acids. Per the germline V gene, CDR1 is LGHNA and CDR2 is YNFKEQ. V lost 4 bases, J lost 0 bases, and 1 base stayed unmatched. The CDR3 protein is CASSPSGVSYNEQFF. As DNA, the CDR3 is TGTGCCAGCAGCCCTAGCGGGGTCTCCTACAATGAGCAGTTCTTC.

V gene TRBV13 combines with J gene TRBJ2-7, with TRBD1 matching over 12 bases. In germline, CDR1 is PRHDT, CDR2 FYEKMQ (reference sequence). Losses at the gene ends were 5 bases for V and 9 bases for J; bases not matched to a gene: 11. The length of the CDR3 is 15 residues. The CDR3 DNA follows: TGTGCCAGCAGCACCAACCGGGACAGGGGGCCTGGGCAGTACTTC. Its translation is CASSTNRDRGPGQYF.

The chain is built from TRBV7-9 and TRBJ2-1, with 7 bases that match TRBD1. The germline CDR1 and CDR2 sequences are SEHNR and FQNEAQ (reference sequence). V trimming: 4 bases; J trimming: 4 bases; junction bases outside the gene matches: 7. The CDR3 has 15 amino acids. The CDR3 here is CASSSGTVYYNEQFF. The DNA of the CDR3 is TGTGCCAGCAGCTCCGGGACAGTTTATTACAATGAGCAGTTCTTC.

The V gene is TRBV7-2, the J gene TRBJ2-7; 10 positions match TRBD1. Germline trimming cut 5 bases from V and 5 bases from J; bases unmatched to any gene: 9. This CDR3 is built from 15 residues. The germline V gene encodes CDR1 SGHTA and CDR2 FQGNSA. CDR3 sequence (DNA): TGTGCCAGCAGCCCCACCGGGACAGGGGCCCACGAGCAGTACTTC. Translated: CASSPTGTGAHEQYF.

The V gene is TRBV12-3 or TRBV12-4, the J gene TRBJ2-2; D call uncertain. The CDR3 totals 13 residues. Trimming took off 3 bases at V and 5 bases at J, with 7 bases between the two ends. CDR3 loop: CASSFGWTGELFF. The CDR3 DNA reads TGTGCCAGCAGTTTCGGTTGGACCGGGGAGCTGTTTTTT.

The V gene is TRBV4-2, the J gene TRBJ1-4; possible D gene TRBD1, 5 bases. Germline CDR1 LGHNA, CDR2 YNFKEQ. CDR3 length: 15 amino acids. V dropped 5 bases and J dropped 8 bases, with 18 bases sitting between them. The CDR3: CASSTGWGVEEKLFF. The CDR3 DNA reads as TGTGCCAGCAGCACTGGATGGGGGGTGGAAGAAAAACTGTTTTTT.

This clonotype was observed once. This sequence joins TRBV28 and TRBJ2-4; 8 nucleotides align to TRBD1. TRBJ2-5 matches the DNA end more closely, so the J call is doubtful. This CDR3 comprises 16 residues. CDR1 and CDR2 (germline): MDHEN, SYDVKM. This chain's CDR3 is CASSSYSGQAQETQYF. CDR3 coding DNA: TGTGCCAGCAGTTCCTACTCGGGACAGGCCCAAGAGACCCAGTACTTC.

The chain links TRBV6-2 or TRBV6-3 to TRBJ2-1, with 7 bases aligning to TRBD1. The length of the CDR3 is 15 residues. CDR1 MNHEY and CDR2 SVGEGT come from the germline V gene. Unmatched junction bases numbered 9, after V lost 6 bases and J lost 4 bases. CDR3 DNA sequence: TGTGCCAGCAGCCAATCCGGGACAGCTTACAATGAGCAGTTCTTC. It is translated as CASSQSGTAYNEQFF.

The chain links TRBV18 to TRBJ2-3; D gene uncertain. Trimming cost V 3 bases and J 0 bases, with 10 bases left between them. CDR1 is KGHSH and CDR2 is LQKENI in the germline V gene. CDR3 length: 15 amino acids. DNA of the CDR3: TGTGCCAGCTCACCCAGTGCTCTCAGCACAGATACGCAGTATTTT. It codes for CASSPSALSTDTQYF.

The chain is built from TRBV7-6 and TRBJ2-1; 9 positions agree with TRBD1. Per the germline V gene, CDR1 is SGHVS and CDR2 is FNYEAQ. The CDR3 contains 17 residues. Unmatched junction bases numbered 14, after V lost 5 bases and J lost 6 bases. The CDR3: CASSTNSGTGQFNEQFF. DNA for the CDR3: TGTGCCAGCAGCACAAATTCCGGGACAGGGCAGTTCAATGAGCAGTTCTTC.

The genes are TRBV3-1 and TRBJ2-7, with a tentative D call TRBD2 (6 bases). V was cut by 2 bases and J by 4 bases, with 27 bases left in between. The CDR3 sequence is 19 residues long. The germline CDR1 and CDR2 sequences are LGHDT and YNNKEL (reference sequence). The CDR3 DNA reads TGTGCCAGCAGCCAATTTTCGGGGACCCAGGGACTCAGGGCGTACGAGCAGTACTTC. Its translation: CASSQFSGTQGLRAYEQYF.

The chain has TRBV7-2 and TRBJ2-5; 13 nucleotides match TRBD2. CDR1 and CDR2 (germline): SGHTA, FQGNSA. The CDR3 loop spans 17 amino acids. V shed 3 bases and J 2 bases; nucleotides not matched to a gene: 6. The CDR3, as DNA: TGTGCCAGCAGCTTCCGACTAGCGGGGGGTTTTCAAGAGACCCAGTACTTC. This translates into CASSFRLAGGFQETQYF.

The J gene is TRBJ2-3, the V gene TRBV27; D assignment may be TRBD1 or TRBD2 (5 bases each). CDR1 and CDR2 from the germline V gene are MNHEY and SMNVEV (reference sequence). With 8 bases removed from V and 4 bases from J, the gap between germline ends came to 13 bases. The CDR3 length is 13 residues. Written as DNA, the CDR3 is TGTGCCAGCTCTATCCGGGGCGCAGATACGCAGTATTTT. Translation: CASSIRGADTQYF.

This chain uses TRBV6-5 with TRBJ2-7, with D tentatively TRBD2 (5 bases). The DNA end is more similar to TRBJ2-4, so the J call may be wrong. This CDR3 contains 14 residues. The germline CDR1 and CDR2 sequences are MNHEY and SVGAGI. CDR3 DNA sequence: TGTGCCAGCAGTGACCGTGTCGGAGGAGGCATTCAGTACTTC. Amino acids: CASSDRVGGGIQYF.

The V call is TRBV7-2, the J call TRBJ2-2; the match to TRBD2 covers 7 bases. Looked up from germline, CDR1 is SGHTA and CDR2 is FQGNSA. The CDR3 has 15 amino acids. V lost 3 bases and J lost 4; bases outside the gene matches: 5. This CDR3 reads CASSFGGGGTGELFF. Here the CDR3 DNA reads TGTGCCAGCAGCTTTGGGGGGGGTGGCACCGGGGAGCTGTTTTTT.

This clonotype appeared a few times. The DNA of the CDR3 is TGCGCCAGCAGCACAGACAGGGGGAGATACGAGCAGTACTTC. Protein product: CASSTDRGRYEQYF. V is TRBV5-1 and J is TRBJ2-7; 9 bases match TRBD1. The length of the CDR3 is 14 residues. V was clipped by 4 bases and J by 4 bases; unmatched bases: 6. CDR1 SGHRS and CDR2 YFSETQ come from the germline V gene.

The chain couples TRBV9 to TRBJ2-5; 7 nucleotides match TRBD2. The CDR3 is 17 amino acids. From germline, CDR1 is SGDLS and CDR2 YYNGEE. The V segment lost 0 bases and the J segment 5 bases; nucleotides outside the gene matches: 13. The CDR3 sequence: CASSVDSGTTSGETQYF. CDR3 in DNA: TGTGCCAGCAGCGTAGACTCGGGGACTACCTCGGGGGAGACCCAGTACTTC.

This clonotype has only a few counts. The rearrangement uses TRBV20-1 and TRBJ2-5, with D perhaps TRBD1 or TRBD2 (5 bases each). In germline, CDR1 is DFQATT, CDR2 SNEGSKA (reference sequence). The V and J ends lost 5 bases and 1 base respectively, with 5 bases between them. This CDR3 spans 11 amino acids. In DNA, the CDR3 is TGCAGTGCTGGGACCCAAGAGACCCAGTACTTC. Protein sequence: CSAGTQETQYF.

V is TRBV3-1 and J is TRBJ2-3, with D maybe TRBD1 (5 bases). CDR3 size: 13 residues. Trimming took 3 bases from V and 2 from J, leaving 6 bases between them. Germline V lookup: CDR1 LGHDT, CDR2 YNNKEL (reference sequence). The CDR3: CASSHGATDTQYF. CDR3 bases: TGTGCCAGCAGCCATGGGGCCACAGATACGCAGTATTTT.